This T cell receptor (beta chain) was retrieved from a study of T cells in Graves' hyperthyroidism and ophthalmopathy (dated by TCRdb to the late 2010s). Some background on the complete study: Peripheral blood samples were taken at the time of initial diagnosis, prior to any treatment. To identify distinguishing TCR V-J signatures, a discovery cohort of 90 to 100 patients was used, comprising 40 to 45 with Graves' ophthalmopathy and some 60 with stable Graves' hyperthyroidism. Prospective prediction of ophthalmopathy was tested in an independent validation cohort of 18 to 20 hyperthyroidism patients and 15 to 17 patients who later progressed to ophthalmopathy. The approximately 98 discovery patients were randomly divided into training and test sets at a 7:3 ratio. The study also compared thyroid tissue and blood T-cell repertoires from a handful of Graves' hyperthyroidism patients. After blood sampling, hyperthyroidism patients were treated with methimazole at a starting dose of 30 mg daily, and ophthalmopathy patients were treated with high-dose intravenous methylprednisolone. The paper describes TCR Vbeta CDR3 sequencing of about 140 peripheral blood samples, made up of roughly 45 ophthalmopathy patients, more than 70 hyperthyroidism patients and roughly 17 progressor patients.

On this clonotype: It lacks a known antigen. No base quality values were provided; no much bigger clone lies one nucleotide off.

The TCR beta CDR3 regions were amplified from RNA transcripts. The first round of RT-PCR for the TCR CDR3 was performed with the HTBI primer set and the Qiagen OneStep RT-PCR kit. Libraries were constructed in a second round of multiplex PCR, after which size selection and purification were performed. Sequencing of the libraries was done on an Illumina HiSeq2000 using paired-end 100 bp reads. From the authors' description of their analysis: SOAPnuke was used to process the raw data, removing reads that contained adapters or uncalled bases, had a mean Phred below 15, or lacked an exact match to the constant primer or identifier. COPE v1.2.5 was used to merge high-quality paired reads, and clonotypes were defined as unique nucleotide sequences. MiTCR v1.1 was used to align clonotypes to the IMGT TRBV, TRBD and TRBJ reference segments. The analysis was restricted to V-J combinations with a frequency above 0.0001, which together covered 99% to 99.2% of the repertoires. The TCS score was defined as F50 (clonal expansion) divided by E x V (chaos), with BLOSUM62-based TCRdist calculated between CDR3 peptides within each V-J. Welch's t-statistics and random forest reduced just over 500 V-J features to 13, which were used in a naive Bayes classifier (R e1071). TCRdb handled the public reads itself, with Q25 trimming in fastp and clone calling in MiXCR, and kept productive beta chains. Every CDR3 protein is listed once, alongside the most common genes and DNA of its rows. V and J calls and clone size were set by TCRdb, not the authors. Here the sample has roughly 290,000 distinct CDR3 sequences; around 13% occur a single time. The leading ten clones occupy approximately 7.9% of the sample.

General study outcomes and caveats: Most expanded thyroid clonotypes (frequency above 0.001) were also detected in blood, a finding suggesting that blood repertoires may reflect thyroid immune responses. Ophthalmopathy was separated from stable hyperthyroidism by a 13 V-J signature model, with around 88% sensitivity and roughly 81% specificity obtained in cross-validation and 80%/75% obtained in testing. In validation, the model predicted progression to ophthalmopathy with approximately 70% sensitivity and approximately 74% specificity, a median of approximately 6.5 months before onset. No statistical method was used to set the sample size in advance, and investigators knew the group allocation.

The CDR3 starts with the cysteine, ends with the phenylalanine, and has 17 residues. Only the CDR3 region is kept as DNA, spanning 51 bases read in frame from base 1. Ends trimmed: V by 7 bases, J by 0 bases; bases unmatched to a gene: 12. CDR1 MDHEN and CDR2 SYDVKM are derived from the germline V gene. Graves' hyperthyroidism was defined as stable when no progression to ophthalmopathy occurred over 18 months of follow-up. The hyperthyroidism patients were between 18 and 65 years old and newly diagnosed, with a disease duration of less than 2 months. Exclusion was applied to patients with uncontrolled infections, other autoimmune diseases, pregnancy or lactation. Clinical symptoms, serum thyroxine and TRAb, thyroid ultrasound, and orbital computed tomography formed the basis for the diagnoses. Ficoll-Paque density gradient centrifugation was used to isolate PBMCs from 10 ml of fresh peripheral blood. Trizol reagent was used to extract total RNA, and RNA quality was then checked on an Agilent 2100 Bioanalyzer.

The V and J genes are TRBV28 and TRBJ2-3; 8 bases in between match TRBD2. This receptor was obtained from a woman aged 40 to 50 with Graves' hyperthyroidism. The specimen was blood. The encoded CDR3 is CASNIRVAGLSTDTQYF. The DNA reads TGTGCCAGCAATATCCGAGTAGCGGGACTAAGCACAGATACGCAGTATTTT.